The 19 T cell receptor beta chains below were found in one sample sequenced in a study of CD8 T cells in ankylosing spondylitis. TCRdb ran MiXCR on the 5' RACE reads and lists one entry per CDR3 protein. The sample records 250,000 or so distinct CDR3 sequences, roughly a tenth being singletons. The sequenced sample consisted of blood, either unsorted or a sorted T cell fraction (not recorded which). These receptors originate from a male donor with ankylosing spondylitis or in good health (not recorded which).

This clonotype came up many times. The gene calls are TRBV29-1 and TRBJ2-6; either TRBD1 or TRBD2 may fit D (5 bases each). Germline CDR1 is SQVTM and CDR2 is ANQGSEA. V was trimmed by 4 bases and J by 13 bases, leaving 14 bases between them. The CDR3 loop spans 12 amino acids. CDR3 coding DNA: TGCAGCGTTGTCAGGTCCGAGGGGGTCCTGACTTTC. The encoded protein is CSVVRSEGVLTF.

This clonotype was counted many times. The chain couples TRBV5-1 to TRBJ1-4, with 7 bases fitting TRBD1. With 5 bases clipped from V and 7 bases from J, the junction kept 17 bases outside the gene matches. This CDR3 spans 17 amino acids. Germline CDR1 is SGHRS and CDR2 is YFSETQ. CDR3: CASSRTGDILTGEKLFF. CDR3 DNA: TGCGCCAGCAGTAGAACAGGGGATATTTTAACTGGTGAAAAACTGTTTTTT.

This clonotype was counted many times. The chain combines TRBV18 with TRBJ2-3; TRBD1 matches at 10 bases. CDR3 length: 17 residues. With V trimmed by 3 bases and J by 2 bases, 8 bases remained unmatched. Germline-derived CDR1 and CDR2 are KGHSH and LQKENI. CDR3 protein: CASSPPTGTGDTDTQYF. The DNA for the CDR3 is TGTGCCAGCTCACCGCCCACCGGGACAGGGGACACAGATACGCAGTATTTT.

J is TRBJ2-3 and V is TRBV6-1; TRBD1 matches 8 bases. The CDR3 loop spans 15 amino acids. Germline CDR1 and CDR2: MNHNS and SASEGT. Trimming at V came to 6 bases and at J to 1 base, leaving 6 bases not matched to a gene. CDR3 coding DNA: TGTGCCAGCAGCTTCAGGGGGCACGGCACAGATACGCAGTATTTT. Translation gives CASSFRGHGTDTQYF.

This clonotype appeared many times. This chain links TRBV5-1 with TRBJ1-1; a weak D match, TRBD1 (6 bases). Germline CDR1 reads SGHRS; CDR2 reads YFSETQ. Trimming took 7 bases from V and 4 from J, leaving 14 bases between them. CDR3 length: 13 residues. The CDR3 coding sequence is TGCGCCAGCGGGGCAGGGGACGGCACTGAAGCTTTCTTT. It specifies CASGAGDGTEAFF.

This clonotype was seen only a few times. J is TRBJ2-7 and V is TRBV2; a weak D match, TRBD2 (7 bases). The V end lost 11 bases, the J end lost 6 bases, and 17 bases lay between the germline ends. Germline V lookup: CDR1 SNHLY, CDR2 FYNNEI. The CDR3 length is 12 residues. Here the CDR3 reads CAAKGEGIEQYF. The CDR3 region has the DNA TGTGCCGCCAAGGGGGAGGGAATCGAGCAGTACTTC.

V gene TRBV6-5 combines with J gene TRBJ1-2, with D hard to call. There are 14 residues in the CDR3. CDR1 and CDR2 (germline): MNHEY, SVGAGI. V lost 4 bases and J lost 4, with 13 bases in between. The CDR3 DNA reads TGTGCCAGCAGTTCTAGATCCAAGGGCTATGGCTACACCTTC. This sequence encodes CASSSRSKGYGYTF.

This clonotype appeared many times. CDR3 sequence: CATSDFRENNEQFF. CDR3 in DNA: TGTGCCACCAGTGATTTTCGGGAGAACAATGAGCAGTTCTTC. The chain uses TRBV24-1 and TRBJ2-1; D may be TRBD2 (6 bases). Per the germline V gene, CDR1 is KGHDR and CDR2 is SFDVKD. Between the trimmed V and J ends, which lost 1 base and 5 bases, there was a span of 8 bases. This CDR3 is 14 amino acids long.

The chain links TRBV29-1 to TRBJ1-4; maybe TRBD1 (5 bases). Trimming pared 4 bases from V and 4 bases from J, leaving 7 bases between. Germline lookup yields CDR1 SQVTM and CDR2 ANQGSEA. The length of the CDR3 is 12 residues. The CDR3 DNA reads as TGCAGCGTTGGCAGGGTTAATGAAAAACTGTTTTTT. Translated: CSVGRVNEKLFF.

The chain employs TRBV11-2 and TRBJ2-7, with a tentative D call TRBD2 (5 bases). The CDR3 contains 15 residues. V was pared by 5 bases and J by 2 bases, with 16 bases between. Germline loops: CDR1 SGHAT, CDR2 FQNNGV. CDR3 loop: CASSPSSGSAYEQYF. CDR3 coding DNA: TGTGCCAGCAGCCCGAGCTCGGGATCGGCCTACGAGCAGTACTTC.

Ten or more counts support this clonotype. The chain employs TRBV28 and TRBJ2-3; TRBD1 matches at 11 bases. V dropped 4 bases and J dropped 2; count of bases not matched to a gene: 5. Germline V gene sequence: CDR1 MDHEN, CDR2 SYDVKM. The CDR3 totals 16 residues. CDR3 protein: CASSSGTGGNTDTQYF. CDR3 coding DNA: TGTGCCAGCAGTTCCGGGACAGGGGGAAACACAGATACGCAGTATTTT. The complete variable domain, with remaining parts taken from reference TRBV28 and TRBJ2-3, reads DVKVTQSSRYLVKRTGEKVFLECVQDMDHENMFWYRQDPGLGLRLIYFSYDVKMKEKGDIPEGYSVSREKKERFSLILESASTNQTSMYLCASSSGTGGNTDTQYFGPGTRLTVL.

This clonotype appeared many times. CDR3 nucleotides: TGCGCCAGCAGCTTGGAGTTTGGCCTAGCGCTCTACGAGCAGTACTTC. Its translation is CASSLEFGLALYEQYF. The chain combines TRBV5-1 with TRBJ2-7; tentative D call: TRBD2 (6 bases). V lost 0 bases and J lost 3, with 16 bases in between. CDR1 and CDR2 from the germline V gene are SGHRS and YFSETQ. The CDR3 has 16 residues.

Ten or more counts support this clonotype. This sequence joins TRBV6-5 and TRBJ2-5; D not certain. The CDR3 extends over 10 amino acids. The V gene lost 8 bases and the J gene lost 5 bases, with 6 bases spanning the gap. In germline, CDR1 is MNHEY, CDR2 SVGAGI. The CDR3 protein is CASGRETQYF. CDR3 nucleotides: TGTGCCAGCGGTCGGGAGACCCAGTACTTC.

A few counts support this clonotype. V is TRBV10-3 and J is TRBJ2-7; the D is unclear. Trimming left V 6 bases short and J 4 bases short, with 4 bases between. Germline V lookup: CDR1 ENHRY, CDR2 SYGVKD. The CDR3 extends over 10 amino acids. The CDR3 reads CAIRRYEQYF. In DNA form, the CDR3 reads TGTGCCATCAGGAGATACGAGCAGTACTTC.

This clonotype was recorded at least ten times. J is TRBJ2-5 and V is TRBV20-1; 8 bases align to TRBD1. With 5 bases clipped from V and 5 bases from J, the junction kept 13 bases outside the gene matches. The length of the CDR3 is 15 residues. The germline V gene has CDR1 DFQATT and CDR2 SNEGSKA (reference sequence). The CDR3 is CSARPPGQDMETQYF. The CDR3 bases are TGCAGTGCTCGGCCCCCGGGACAGGATATGGAGACCCAGTACTTC.

This clonotype appeared many times. J is TRBJ2-3 and V is TRBV7-3; no clear D gene. CDR3 length: 15 residues. Germline loops: CDR1 SGHTA, CDR2 FQGTGA. With 4 bases removed from V and 1 base from J, the gap between germline ends came to 12 bases. CDR3: CASSSTLTGTDTQYF. CDR3 coding DNA: TGTGCCAGCAGCTCTACTTTGACTGGCACAGATACGCAGTATTTT.

The rearrangement uses TRBV11-2 and TRBJ2-7, with no clear D. The CDR3 has 15 residues. Trimming pared 1 base from V and 3 bases from J, leaving 13 bases between. Germline V gene data show CDR1 as SGHAT and CDR2 as FQNNGV. The DNA for the CDR3 is TGTGCCAGCAGCTTAGCAGACTCTTTCCACTACGAGCAGTACTTC. Translating it yields CASSLADSFHYEQYF. Full variable domain (rest looked up from reference TRBV11-2 and TRBJ2-7): EAGVAQSPRYKIIEKRQSVAFWCNPISGHATLYWYQQILGQGPKLLIQFQNNGVVDDSQLPKDRFSAERLKGVDSTLKIQPAKLEDSAVYLCASSLADSFHYEQYFGPGTRLTVT.

This clonotype was counted at least ten times. The DNA of the CDR3 is TGCGCCAGCCGGCTGGGACTAGGCTACCAAGAGACCCAGTACTTC. Protein sequence: CASRLGLGYQETQYF. This chain links TRBV5-1 with TRBJ2-5; TRBD2 matches 8 bases. This CDR3 has 15 amino acids. The V segment lost 7 bases and the J segment 0 bases; nucleotides outside the gene matches: 8. Per the germline V gene, CDR1 is SGHRS and CDR2 is YFSETQ.

This clonotype was counted many times. The rearrangement joins TRBV20-1 to TRBJ2-3; 8 nucleotides agree with TRBD2. CDR1 is DFQATT and CDR2 is SNEGSKA in the germline V gene (reference sequence). The CDR3 has 12 amino acids. V was clipped by 3 bases and J by 4 bases; unmatched bases: 0. The CDR3 loop is CSASGRADTQYF. For the CDR3, the DNA is TGCAGTGCTAGCGGGAGGGCAGATACGCAGTATTTT.